This entry describes one T cell receptor (beta chain). Its antigen is not identified. This CDR3 region has 14 residues. The V end was cut by 5 bases, the J end by 9 bases, with 17 bases between. Germline-derived CDR1 and CDR2 are MGHRA and YSYEKL. Sequenced by immunoSEQ multiplex PCR; TCRdb stores in-frame clones only, minus some. Found here are 150,000 to 200,000 clones, about 92% of them singletons; the top ten hold over 0.7%. The data stem from a study of T cell responses to AZD1222 COVID-19 vaccine. For the study at large: Analysis merged second doses at about 4 or about 12 weeks.

Study outcomes and limitations: Repertoire samples came only from after the peak T cell response. The donor group comprised mostly white British people and more females; the analysis possibly underestimated clonal diversity. The reported proportion of spike-specific TCRs targeting unmutated variant regions was nearly half.

The clonotype comes from an adult in good health. Source: peripheral blood, taken on day 0 of AZD1222 vaccination. The rearrangement links TRBV4-1 to TRBJ1-5; D not certain. The CDR3 DNA follows: TGCGCCAGCAGCGCCCCCACAGAGGTCCGGCCCCAGCATTTT. It translates to CASSAPTEVRPQHF.